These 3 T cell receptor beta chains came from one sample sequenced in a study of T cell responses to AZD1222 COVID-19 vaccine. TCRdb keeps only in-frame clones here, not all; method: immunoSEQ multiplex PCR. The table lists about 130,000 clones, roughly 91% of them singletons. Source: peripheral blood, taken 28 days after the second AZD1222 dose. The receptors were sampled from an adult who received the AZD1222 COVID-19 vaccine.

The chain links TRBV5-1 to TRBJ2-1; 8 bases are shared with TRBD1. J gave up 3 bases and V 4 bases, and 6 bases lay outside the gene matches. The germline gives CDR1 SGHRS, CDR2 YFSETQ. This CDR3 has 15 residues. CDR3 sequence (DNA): TGCGCCAGCAGCCCACAGGGGGAGTTCTACAATGAGCAGTTCTTC. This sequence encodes CASSPQGEFYNEQFF.

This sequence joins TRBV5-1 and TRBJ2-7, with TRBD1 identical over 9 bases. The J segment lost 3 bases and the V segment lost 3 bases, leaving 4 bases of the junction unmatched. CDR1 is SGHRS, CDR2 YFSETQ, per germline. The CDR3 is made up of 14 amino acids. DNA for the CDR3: TGCGCCAGCAGCTCCATGACAGGGGGCTACGAGCAGTACTTC. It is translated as CASSSMTGGYEQYF.

Here the CDR3 reads CASSDNPDSNQPQHF. The CDR3 DNA reads as TGCGCCAGCAGTGACAACCCGGATAGCAATCAGCCCCAGCATTTT. The gene calls are TRBV10-1 and TRBJ1-5; D remains unclear. V dropped 3 bases and J dropped 0 bases, with 9 bases sitting between them. Germline lookup yields CDR1 WNHNN and CDR2 SYGVQD (reference sequence). This CDR3 region has 15 residues.